This T cell receptor (beta chain) was retrieved from a study of shared clonotypes between healthy human individuals. Study results and caveats: A limitation of the genetic and exposure-history diversity represented arose from few donors.

Authors' processing steps: ImmunoSEQ output lacked quality scores and full-length reads, limiting matched filtering. Method: immunoSEQ multiplex PCR; TCRdb's copy keeps in-frame clones and lacks some. The DNA was the basis for D and trimming; V, J and clone size are from that table. The table has 450,000 to 550,000 clones, about four fifths seen once. The germline V gene has CDR1 LGHNA and CDR2 YNFKEQ. This CDR3 comprises 16 residues. Trimming cost V 0 bases and J 0 bases, with 9 bases left between them. Only a few counts were recorded for this clone. Antigen specificity is unknown. When samples were unsorted, some 84 million PBMCs were used for genomic DNA.

The sample consisted of PBMCs. The source is a woman between 35 and 50 years old in good health. Some clones in this sample may be carry-over from other donors' samples. The chain combines TRBV4-2 with TRBJ2-4, with a possible D match to TRBD2 (5 bases). The CDR3 region is CASSQDGGLAKNIQYF. DNA for the CDR3: TGTGCCAGCAGCCAAGATGGCGGGTTAGCCAAAAACATTCAGTACTTC.